A single sample gave rise to the 18 T cell receptor beta chains below, sequenced in a study of T cell responses to AZD1222 COVID-19 vaccine. The data were produced by immunoSEQ multiplex PCR, yet TCRdb's version contains in-frame clones alone and is incomplete. This table has 150,000 to 200,000 clones, around 90% appearing once. Sample: peripheral blood, taken 28 days after the second AZD1222 dose. The receptors stem from an adult who received the AZD1222 COVID-19 vaccine.

This clone appeared a few times. The J gene is TRBJ1-3, the V gene TRBV2; D gene uncertain. Germline V gives CDR1 SNHLY, CDR2 FYNNEI. CDR3 size: 13 residues. Trimming removed 6 bases from V and 2 bases from J, with 8 bases in between. CDR3 loop: CASREGPGNTIYF. The CDR3 DNA is TGTGCCAGCAGGGAGGGCCCTGGAAACACCATATATTTT.

The gene calls are TRBV6-8 and TRBJ1-6, with D perhaps TRBD1 (5 bases). From germline, CDR1 is MNHGY and CDR2 SAAAGT. The length of the CDR3 is 16 residues. V lost 9 bases and J lost 1, with 16 bases in between. The DNA for the CDR3 is TGTGCCAGTATAATTGCGGGGGGTTCCTATAATTCACCCCTCCACTTT. It is translated as CASIIAGGSYNSPLHF.

This chain connects TRBV6-5 to TRBJ2-1; 8 positions agree with TRBD1. Looked up from germline, CDR1 is MNHEY and CDR2 is SVGAGI. J lost 6 bases, V lost 6 bases, and 4 bases had no gene match. This CDR3 has 13 residues. CDR3 coding DNA: TGTGCCAGCAGAGGACAGGGTCGCAATGAGCAGTTCTTC. Translated: CASRGQGRNEQFF.

V is TRBV6-2 or TRBV6-3 and J is TRBJ1-4; tentative D call: TRBD1 (6 bases). This CDR3 contains 19 residues. Germline CDR1 and CDR2: MNHEY and SVGEGT. Trimming removed 0 bases from V and 5 bases from J, with 22 bases in between. The CDR3 DNA reads as TGTGCCAGCAGTTACTCGGTCACAGGGAAACGCCGGGAAAATGAAAAACTGTTTTTT. Translation gives CASSYSVTGKRRENEKLFF.

The chain couples TRBV7-9 to TRBJ2-5; possible D gene TRBD2, 6 bases. V was pared by 1 base and J by 2 bases, with 11 bases between. This CDR3 has 15 residues. Germline-derived CDR1 and CDR2 are SEHNR and FQNEAQ (reference sequence). CDR3 amino acids: CASSLGGVIQETQYF. CDR3 nucleotides: TGTGCCAGCAGCTTAGGGGGGGTAATACAAGAGACCCAGTACTTC.

CDR3 DNA sequence: TGTGCCAGCAGTCCAGACAGGCCCCTCGTCGGACTTACAGGAGAGACCCAGTACTTC. Translated, it gives CASSPDRPLVGLTGETQYF. This sequence joins TRBV6-6 and TRBJ2-5, with TRBD1 as a possible D gene (6 bases). The germline gives CDR1 MNHNY, CDR2 SVGAGI (reference sequence). The V end was cut by 5 bases, the J end by 4 bases, with 29 bases between. The CDR3 runs 19 residues.

The chain joins TRBV19 to TRBJ2-7; D remains ambiguous. The ends were cut back, 0 bases at V and 6 bases at J, with 15 bases in the middle. There are 15 residues in the CDR3. In germline, CDR1 is LNHDA, CDR2 SQIVND (reference sequence). DNA for the CDR3: TGTGCCAGTAGTATAGATCTGGACCGACTGGGCGAGCAGTACTTC. It specifies CASSIDLDRLGEQYF.

The chain carries TRBV6-2 or TRBV6-3 and TRBJ1-2; 7 nucleotides align to TRBD1. CDR1 and CDR2 from the germline V gene are MNHEY and SVGEGT. CDR3 length: 15 amino acids. J gave up 7 bases and V 5 bases, and 13 bases lay outside the gene matches. For the CDR3, the DNA is TGTGCCAGCAGTCACCCGACAGGGATTGAAAGTGGCTACACCTTC. This translates into CASSHPTGIESGYTF.

The gene calls are TRBV5-1 and TRBJ2-7; D call uncertain. Trimming shortened V by 0 bases and J by 5 bases, and 18 bases separated the two germline ends. This CDR3 is built from 16 residues. Germline V gene lookup returns CDR1 SGHRS and CDR2 YFSETQ. CDR3 in amino acids: CASSLVVGLIPHEQYF. In DNA form, the CDR3 reads TGCGCCAGCAGCTTGGTGGTGGGGTTGATTCCCCACGAGCAGTACTTC.

This chain links TRBV2 with TRBJ2-5, with 9 bases aligning to TRBD2. The CDR3 is 15 residues long. Trimming at V came to 2 bases and at J to 4 bases, leaving 5 bases not matched to a gene. Germline assignment: CDR1 SNHLY and CDR2 FYNNEI. The CDR3 nucleotides are TGTGCCAGCAGTGAATGGGCGGGAGGGCGAGAGACCCAGTACTTC. Translating gives CASSEWAGGRETQYF.

This rearrangement joins TRBV6-6 to TRBJ1-1; 8 nucleotides line up with TRBD1. V lost 4 bases to trimming and J lost 4 bases; unmatched junction nucleotides: 5. The CDR3 extends over 14 amino acids. Germline CDR1 and CDR2: MNHNY and SVGAGI (reference sequence). CDR3 protein: CASSSRTGSTEAFF. Here the CDR3 DNA reads TGTGCCAGCAGTTCGAGGACAGGGAGCACTGAAGCTTTCTTT.

The J gene is TRBJ1-1, the V gene TRBV5-6, with D maybe TRBD1 (5 bases). The CDR3 is made up of 14 amino acids. In germline, CDR1 is SGHDT, CDR2 YYEEEE. Trimming pared 5 bases from V and 6 bases from J, leaving 17 bases between. The CDR3 loop is CASSPRGSFAEAFF. The CDR3 nucleotides are TGTGCCAGCAGTCCCCGGGGGTCTTTCGCTGAAGCTTTCTTT. Based on the CDR3 plus reference TRBV5-6 and TRBJ1-1, the full variable domain is DAGVTQSPTHLIKTRGQQVTLRCSPKSGHDTVSWYQQALGQGPQFIFQYYEEEERQRGNFPDRFSGHQFPNYSSELNVNALLLGDSALYLCASSPRGSFAEAFFGQGTRLTVV.

The CDR3 reads CASSEEMRHEQYF. The CDR3 DNA sequence: TGTGCCAGCAGTGAAGAAATGAGGCACGAGCAGTACTTC. The V and J genes are TRBV2 and TRBJ2-7; D is unclear. The CDR3 sequence is 13 residues long. Germline loops: CDR1 SNHLY, CDR2 FYNNEI. V was cut by 1 base and J by 5 bases, with 9 bases left in between.

The V gene is TRBV6-5, the J gene TRBJ2-7; TRBD1 agrees at 7 bases. The germline gives CDR1 MNHEY, CDR2 SVGAGI. The V and J ends lost 5 bases and 4 bases, in that order; junction bases with no gene match: 2. The CDR3 is 12 amino acids. CDR3 sequence: CASSQGQYEQYF. CDR3 coding DNA: TGTGCCAGCAGTCAGGGACAGTACGAGCAGTACTTC.

The genes are TRBV5-1 and TRBJ1-6; 9 positions match TRBD1. V lost 4 bases, J lost 5 bases, and 7 bases stayed unmatched. This CDR3 comprises 16 residues. Germline V gene lookup returns CDR1 SGHRS and CDR2 YFSETQ. The CDR3, as DNA: TGCGCCAGCAGCCTAGGGACAGGGTCCAATAATTCACCCCTCCACTTT. It is translated as CASSLGTGSNNSPLHF.

The chain employs TRBV5-1 and TRBJ2-7, with 14 bases matching TRBD2. CDR3 size: 16 residues. Germline V gives CDR1 SGHRS, CDR2 YFSETQ. The junction had 3 bases not matched to a gene; V was cut back by 4 bases and J by 0 bases. CDR3 in DNA: TGCGCCAGCAGCCTGGGACTAGCGGGGGCCTCCTACGAGCAGTACTTC. It is translated as CASSLGLAGASYEQYF.

This sequence joins TRBV6-5 and TRBJ2-3, with 8 bases fitting TRBD2. Losses at the gene ends were 2 bases for V and 3 bases for J; bases not matched to a gene: 1. CDR3 length equals 14 residues. Germline V gene sequence: CDR1 MNHEY, CDR2 SVGAGI. In DNA form, the CDR3 reads TGTGCCAGCAGTTACAAGCGGGGGACAGATACGCAGTATTTT. Encoded protein: CASSYKRGTDTQYF.

This clone was seen once. This chain links TRBV29-1 with TRBJ1-3; the match to TRBD1 covers 8 bases. This CDR3 has 14 amino acids. Germline loops: CDR1 SQVTM, CDR2 ANQGSEA. The V segment lost 6 bases and the J segment 4 bases; nucleotides outside the gene matches: 8. The CDR3 reads CSVSGGTGGNTIYF. CDR3 sequence (DNA): TGCAGCGTCTCGGGAGGGACAGGAGGAAACACCATATATTTT.